This TCR beta chain was profiled in a study of cytomegalovirus exposure and HLA in healthy donors. The primer mix had 60 Vbeta and 13 Jbeta primers. This table comes from immunoSEQ multiplex PCR, and its TCRdb copy is limited to in-frame clones, with some not included. The repertoire holds some 96,000 clones, with roughly 80% as singletons. Looked up from germline, CDR1 is SGHTA and CDR2 is FQGTGA. This CDR3 comprises 13 residues. The junction had 1 base not matched to a gene; V was cut back by 5 bases and J by 1 base. The table lists this clone with a count of one. Its antigen remains unknown. General observations from the study: Compared with the approximately 670-donor mean, an Asian-associated ancestry cluster reportedly had fewer N-insertions, according to a later analysis. Later on, a genetic analysis was performed. It linked a missense variant in DCLRE1C with V- and J-gene trimming of TCR beta. CMV serostatus was the sole immune exposure data available.

Sequenced sample: PBMCs. This clonotype was sampled from a female donor in good health and CMV-seronegative. The genes are TRBV7-3 and TRBJ1-1; 7 bases match TRBD1. Here the CDR3 DNA reads TGTGCCAGCAGCCGACAGGGGAACACTGAAGCTTTCTTT. Protein product: CASSRQGNTEAFF.